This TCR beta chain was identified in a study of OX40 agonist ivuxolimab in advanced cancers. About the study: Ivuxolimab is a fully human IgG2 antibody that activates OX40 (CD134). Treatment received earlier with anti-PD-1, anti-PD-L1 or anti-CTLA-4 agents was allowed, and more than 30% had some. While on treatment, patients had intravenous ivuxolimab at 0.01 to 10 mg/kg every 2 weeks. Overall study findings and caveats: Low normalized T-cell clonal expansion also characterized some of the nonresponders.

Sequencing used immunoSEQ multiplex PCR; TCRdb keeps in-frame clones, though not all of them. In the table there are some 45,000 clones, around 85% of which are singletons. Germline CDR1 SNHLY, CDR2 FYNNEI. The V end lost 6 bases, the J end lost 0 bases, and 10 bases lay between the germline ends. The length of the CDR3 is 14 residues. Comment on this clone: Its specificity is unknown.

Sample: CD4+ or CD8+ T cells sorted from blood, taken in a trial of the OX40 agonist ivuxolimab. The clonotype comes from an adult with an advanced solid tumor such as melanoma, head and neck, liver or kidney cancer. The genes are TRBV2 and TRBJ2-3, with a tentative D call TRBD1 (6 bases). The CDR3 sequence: CASRDSSSTDTQYF. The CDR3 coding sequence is TGTGCCAGCAGGGACAGTTCTAGCACAGATACGCAGTATTTT.